The T cell receptor beta chain described here comes from a study of blood T cell repertoires in COVID-19. Turning to the study itself: Material from acute and convalescent COVID-19 was sourced from the United States, Italy and Spain. Nucleic acid was either cDNA or gDNA, and it came from T cells, B-cell-depleted T cells, or PBMCs.

CDR3 length: 15 residues. Germline values: CDR1 LGHDT, CDR2 YNNKEL (reference sequence). V shed 4 bases and J 1 base; nucleotides not matched to a gene: 5. Authors' data handling: Estimation of nucleated cell counts was performed using reference gene primer amplification. Sequencing was performed with immunoSEQ multiplex PCR; in TCRdb, only in-frame clones are kept and a portion is missing. V and J calls and clone size are copied from that table; D and trimming were computed from the DNA. The sample lists roughly 200,000 clones; approximately 82% were seen once. The rearrangement joins TRBV3-1 (or the pseudogene TRBV3-2) to TRBJ2-3, with TRBD2 identical over 7 bases. This TCR was recovered from a man in his forties with active or convalescent COVID-19. The sample consisted of peripheral blood. The CDR3 DNA reads TGTGCCAGCAGCCGGGGGGGTTTGGGCACAGATACGCAGTATTTT. Translated: CASSRGGLGTDTQYF.